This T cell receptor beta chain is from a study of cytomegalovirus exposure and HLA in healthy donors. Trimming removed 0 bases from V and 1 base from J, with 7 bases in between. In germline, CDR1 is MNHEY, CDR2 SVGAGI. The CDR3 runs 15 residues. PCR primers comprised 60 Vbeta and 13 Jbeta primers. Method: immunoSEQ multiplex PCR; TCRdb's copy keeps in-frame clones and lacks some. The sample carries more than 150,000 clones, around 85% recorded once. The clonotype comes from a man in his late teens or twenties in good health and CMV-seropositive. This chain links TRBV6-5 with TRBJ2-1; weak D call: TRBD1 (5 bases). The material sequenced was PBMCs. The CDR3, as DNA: TGTGCCAGCAGTTACTCGAAGGGGTCCTACAATGAGCAGTTCTTC. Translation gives CASSYSKGSYNEQFF.